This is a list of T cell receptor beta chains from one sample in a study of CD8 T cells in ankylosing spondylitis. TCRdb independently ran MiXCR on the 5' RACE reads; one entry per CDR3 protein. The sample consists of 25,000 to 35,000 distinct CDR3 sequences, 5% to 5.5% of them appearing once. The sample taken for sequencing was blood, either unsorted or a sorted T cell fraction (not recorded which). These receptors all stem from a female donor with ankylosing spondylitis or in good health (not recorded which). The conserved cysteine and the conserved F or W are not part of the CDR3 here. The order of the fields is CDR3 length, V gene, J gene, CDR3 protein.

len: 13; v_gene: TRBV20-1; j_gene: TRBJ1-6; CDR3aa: SARGTGSYNSPLH
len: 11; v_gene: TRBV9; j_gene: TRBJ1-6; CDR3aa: ASSVQNNSPLH
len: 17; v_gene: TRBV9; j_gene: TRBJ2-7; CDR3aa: ASSADTLGPQIRTYEQY
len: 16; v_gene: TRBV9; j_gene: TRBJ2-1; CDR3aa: ASSVGGLAGFSYNEQF
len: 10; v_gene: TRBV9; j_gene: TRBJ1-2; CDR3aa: ASSKQNYGYT
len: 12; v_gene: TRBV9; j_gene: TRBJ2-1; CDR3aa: ASSVQGSYNEQF
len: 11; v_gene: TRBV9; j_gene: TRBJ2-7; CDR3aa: ASSVNGFGEQY
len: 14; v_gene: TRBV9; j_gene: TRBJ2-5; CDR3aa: ASSVGGSGGQETQY
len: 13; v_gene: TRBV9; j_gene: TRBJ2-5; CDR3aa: ASSVVGGSRETQY
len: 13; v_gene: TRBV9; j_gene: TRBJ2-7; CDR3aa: ASSETGTGNHEQY
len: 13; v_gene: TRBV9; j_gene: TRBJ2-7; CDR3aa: ASSFGTPNDYEQY
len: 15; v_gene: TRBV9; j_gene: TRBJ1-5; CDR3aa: ASSVSDGQGGNQPQH
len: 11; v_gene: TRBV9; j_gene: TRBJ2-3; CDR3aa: ASSVLDQDTQY
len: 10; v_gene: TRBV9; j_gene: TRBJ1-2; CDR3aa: ASSVVGAGYT
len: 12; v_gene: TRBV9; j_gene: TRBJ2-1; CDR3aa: ASSAQLGYNEQF
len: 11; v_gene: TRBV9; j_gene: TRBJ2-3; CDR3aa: ASSVATGSTQY
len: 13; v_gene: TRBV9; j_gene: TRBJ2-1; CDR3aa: ASGPREEFYNEQF
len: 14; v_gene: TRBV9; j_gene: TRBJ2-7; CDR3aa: ASSVGLAGGPEKQY
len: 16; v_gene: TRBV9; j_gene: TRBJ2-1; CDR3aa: ASSVVGTLPSSYNEQF
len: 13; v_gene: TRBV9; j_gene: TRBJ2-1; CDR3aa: ASSATPSSYNEQF
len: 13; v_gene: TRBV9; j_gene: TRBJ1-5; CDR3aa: ASSQRGTANQPQH
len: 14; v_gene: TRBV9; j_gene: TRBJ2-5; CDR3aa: ASSASGGQKQETQY
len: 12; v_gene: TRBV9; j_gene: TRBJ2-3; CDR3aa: ASSVANSIDTQY
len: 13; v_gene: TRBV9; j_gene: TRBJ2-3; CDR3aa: ATSGGPTSTDTQY
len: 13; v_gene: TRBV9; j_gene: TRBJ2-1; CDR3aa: ASSSHGTSYNEQF
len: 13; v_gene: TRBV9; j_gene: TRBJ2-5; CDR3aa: ASSVGGGPGGTQY
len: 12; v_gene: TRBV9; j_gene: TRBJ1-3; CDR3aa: ASSNRDAGNTIY
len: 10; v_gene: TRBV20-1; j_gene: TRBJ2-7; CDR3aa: SRDGTFYEQY
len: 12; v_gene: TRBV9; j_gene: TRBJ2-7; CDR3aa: ASSVVGGAAEQY
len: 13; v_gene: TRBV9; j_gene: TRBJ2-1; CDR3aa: ASSAPGQVYNEQF
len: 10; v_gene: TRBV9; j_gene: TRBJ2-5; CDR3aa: ASRGAGETQY
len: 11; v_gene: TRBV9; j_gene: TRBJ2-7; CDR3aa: ASSKQGAGEQY
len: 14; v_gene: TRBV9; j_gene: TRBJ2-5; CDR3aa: ASSVDSGGYQETQY
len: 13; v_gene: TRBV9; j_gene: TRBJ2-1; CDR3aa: ASSVPAGAHNEQF
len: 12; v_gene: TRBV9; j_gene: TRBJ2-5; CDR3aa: ASSVGQAQETQY
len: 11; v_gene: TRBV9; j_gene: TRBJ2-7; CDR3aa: ASSAESSYEQY
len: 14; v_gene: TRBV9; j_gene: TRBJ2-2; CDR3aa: ASSVDSGGATGELF
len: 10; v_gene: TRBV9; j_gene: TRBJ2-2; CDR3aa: ASSPHTGELF
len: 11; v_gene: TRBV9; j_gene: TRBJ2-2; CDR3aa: ASGRDVTGELF
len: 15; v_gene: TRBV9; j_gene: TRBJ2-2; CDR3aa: ASSPRVGTGNTGELF
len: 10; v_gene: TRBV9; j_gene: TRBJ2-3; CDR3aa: ASRGGSDTQY
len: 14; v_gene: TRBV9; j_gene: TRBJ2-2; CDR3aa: ASSVDGGGETGELF
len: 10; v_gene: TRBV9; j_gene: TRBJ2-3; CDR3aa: ASSVNGGGQY
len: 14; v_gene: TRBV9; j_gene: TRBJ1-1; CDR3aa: ASSPHVDRGGAEAF
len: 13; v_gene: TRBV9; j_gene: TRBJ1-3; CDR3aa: ASSTETGSGNTIY
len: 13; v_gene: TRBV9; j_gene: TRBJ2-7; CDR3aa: ASSVDASRGYEQY
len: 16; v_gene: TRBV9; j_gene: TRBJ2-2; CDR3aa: ASSATGTGDLNTGELF
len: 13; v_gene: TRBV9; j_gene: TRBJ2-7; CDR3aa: ASSVATSGPSEQY
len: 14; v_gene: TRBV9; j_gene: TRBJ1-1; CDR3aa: ASSTAYGTMNTEAF
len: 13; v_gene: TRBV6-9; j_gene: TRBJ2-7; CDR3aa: ASSPRTNSSYEQY
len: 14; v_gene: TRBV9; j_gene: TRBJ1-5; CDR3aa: ASSVGPQPSNQPQH
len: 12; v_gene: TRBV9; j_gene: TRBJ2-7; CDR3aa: ASSEDSWGDEQY
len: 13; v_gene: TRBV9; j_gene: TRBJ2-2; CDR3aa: ASSLQGANTGELF
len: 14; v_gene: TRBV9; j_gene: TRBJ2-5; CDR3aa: ASSGGTSGGGETQY
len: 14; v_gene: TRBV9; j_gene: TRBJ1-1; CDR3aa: ASSEAPHRGGTEAF
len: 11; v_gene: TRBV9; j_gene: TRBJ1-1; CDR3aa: ASSRGGETEAF
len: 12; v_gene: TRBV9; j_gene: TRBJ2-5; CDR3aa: ASSVDPGQETQY
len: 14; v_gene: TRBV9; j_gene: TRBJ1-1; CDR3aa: ASSPGEGLVNTEAF
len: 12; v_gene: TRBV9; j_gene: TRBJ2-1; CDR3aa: ASSDQTPGREQF